The subject of this entry is one T cell receptor beta chain. Its antigen remains unidentified. This specimen belongs to a study of cytomegalovirus exposure and HLA in healthy donors. On the study more broadly: Most donors, 80% to 90% of roughly 400 genotyped, fell in the Caucasian-associated ancestry cluster. Study findings and constraints: Later analysis suggested most CMV-associated TCR beta chains were HLA-restricted.

The junction had 7 bases not matched to a gene; V was cut back by 3 bases and J by 3 bases. Germline V CDR1 and CDR2: MDHEN, SYDVKM. The CDR3 is 16 residues long. The PCR had 60 Vbeta and 13 Jbeta primers. Only in-frame clones appear in the TCRdb table, and some are missing; sequencing was by immunoSEQ multiplex PCR. The data show roughly 160,000 clones, 80% seen once. The chain is built from TRBV28 and TRBJ2-7, with 11 bases aligning to TRBD1. Material for sequencing was PBMCs. This receptor was identified in a man between 25 and 39 years old in good health and CMV-seronegative. The CDR3 region is CASSFVIGTGGYEQYF. In DNA, the CDR3 is TGTGCCAGCAGTTTTGTCATCGGGACAGGGGGCTACGAGCAGTACTTC. Supplemented by reference TRBV28 and TRBJ2-7, the full variable domain reads DVKVTQSSRYLVKRTGEKVFLECVQDMDHENMFWYRQDPGLGLRLIYFSYDVKMKEKGDIPEGYSVSREKKERFSLILESASTNQTSMYLCASSFVIGTGGYEQYFGPGTRLTVT.